Listed below are T cell receptor beta chains from one sample, sequenced in a study of cytomegalovirus exposure and HLA in healthy donors. Profiling relied on immunoSEQ multiplex PCR, and the TCRdb table lists in-frame clones only, not all of them. This table has approximately 120,000 clones, 60% to 75% appearing once. What was sequenced was PBMCs. These receptors all stem from a woman aged 45-59 years in good health and CMV-seropositive. CDR3s include the opening cysteine and the closing phenylalanine or tryptophan. The order of the fields is V gene, CDR3 length, J gene, D gene, clone size, CDR3 DNA, CDR3 protein. D genes are given only for firm matches. Clone sizes are given selectively: once, few, many, or a class where the clone is expanded.

V: TRBV7-2
length: 15
J: TRBJ1-4
D: -
size: -
DNA: TGTGCCAGCAGCTTAGCCGGGGGAACTAATGAAAAACTGTTTTTT
CDR3: CASSLAGGTNEKLFF

V: TRBV7-9
length: 15
J: TRBJ2-5
D: -
size: few
DNA: TGTTCCAGCAGCTTAGTGGGGAGGAAGCAAGAGACCCAGTACTTC
CDR3: CSSSLVGRKQETQYF

V: TRBV6-1
length: 14
J: TRBJ1-4
D: TRBD1
size: -
DNA: TGTGCCAGTAGGGGGGGACAGGGGGGTCAAAAACTGTTTTTT
CDR3: CASRGGQGGQKLFF

V: TRBV7-6
length: 19
J: TRBJ2-7
D: TRBD2
size: -
DNA: TGTGCCAGCAGCATGGGACTAGCGGGGGGCATCAAGAGCTCCTACGAGCAGTACTTC
CDR3: CASSMGLAGGIKSSYEQYF

V: TRBV7-3
length: 14
J: TRBJ2-5
D: TRBD1
size: -
DNA: TGTGCCAGCAGCTTCCAGGGGGCGGAAGAGACCCAGTACTTC
CDR3: CASSFQGAEETQYF

V: TRBV7-9
length: 16
J: TRBJ1-4
D: TRBD1
size: -
DNA: TGTGCCAGCAGTTCGCGGGACAGGCGAATCGGTGAAAAACTGTTTTTT
CDR3: CASSSRDRRIGEKLFF

V: TRBV4-1
length: 13
J: TRBJ2-1
D: TRBD2
size: -
DNA: TGCGCCAGCAGCCAAGTGACTAGCGGTGAGCAGTTCTTC
CDR3: CASSQVTSGEQFF

V: TRBV11-2
length: 14
J: TRBJ1-2
D: -
size: -
DNA: TGTGCCAGCAGCTTAGCTACGACAGGTTATGGCTACACCTTC
CDR3: CASSLATTGYGYTF

V: TRBV6-1
length: 15
J: TRBJ2-5
D: -
size: few
DNA: TGTGCCAGCAGTTCCCTGGAGGGGATAGGGGAGACCCAGTACTTC
CDR3: CASSSLEGIGETQYF

V: TRBV7-3
length: 15
J: TRBJ2-5
D: TRBD1
size: -
DNA: TGTGCCAGCAGCCCGATACAGGGGCCGTATGAGACCCAGTACTTC
CDR3: CASSPIQGPYETQYF

V: TRBV28
length: 16
J: TRBJ2-5
D: TRBD2
size: -
DNA: TGTGCCAGCAGCTTGTCAAGCGGGGGGGCCTTGGAGACCCAGTACTTC
CDR3: CASSLSSGGALETQYF

V: TRBV2
length: 16
J: TRBJ1-6
D: TRBD1
size: -
DNA: TGTGCCAGCAGGGACACACAGGGGTCTGGTAATTCACCCCTCCACTTT
CDR3: CASRDTQGSGNSPLHF

V: TRBV5-1
length: 15
J: TRBJ2-5
D: TRBD2
size: few
DNA: TGCGCCAGCAGCTTGGCCCTAGCGGGGAAAGAGACCCAGTACTTC
CDR3: CASSLALAGKETQYF

V: TRBV9
length: 13
J: TRBJ2-1
D: -
size: -
DNA: TGTGCCAGCAGCCAGCTAGCGACCAATGAGCAGTTCTTC
CDR3: CASSQLATNEQFF

V: TRBV19
length: 13
J: TRBJ2-3
D: TRBD2
size: -
DNA: TGTGCCAGTAGTACAACCGGGGGGGATACGCAGTATTTT
CDR3: CASSTTGGDTQYF

V: TRBV5-4
length: 17
J: TRBJ2-1
D: TRBD2
size: few
DNA: TGTGCCAGCAGCTTGTTGGCGGCTAGCGGGGCTTACAATGAGCAGTTCTTC
CDR3: CASSLLAASGAYNEQFF

V: TRBV27
length: 14
J: TRBJ2-7
D: TRBD1
size: few
DNA: TGTGCCAGCAGTCCGGGACAGGGGGCATGGGAGCAGTACTTC
CDR3: CASSPGQGAWEQYF

V: TRBV2
length: 12
J: TRBJ1-5
D: -
size: once
DNA: TGTGCCAGCCGACTGATCAATCAGCCCCAGCATTTT
CDR3: CASRLINQPQHF

V: TRBV28
length: 15
J: TRBJ1-5
D: -
size: -
DNA: TGTGCCAGCAGTGCAGGGAAGCCTAGCAATCAGCCCCAGCATTTT
CDR3: CASSAGKPSNQPQHF

V: TRBV29-1
length: 11
J: TRBJ1-2
D: -
size: -
DNA: TGCAGCGTTTCGGGTTTCGGAGGCTACACCTTC
CDR3: CSVSGFGGYTF

V: TRBV5-1
length: 14
J: TRBJ2-7
D: -
size: -
DNA: TGCGCCAGCAGCTCCACTAGTGGAGTGTACGAGCAGTACTTC
CDR3: CASSSTSGVYEQYF

V: TRBV7-3
length: 13
J: TRBJ1-6
D: TRBD1
size: -
DNA: TGTGCCAGCAGCCGGGACAGAGATTCACCCCTCCACTTT
CDR3: CASSRDRDSPLHF

V: TRBV7-2
length: 12
J: TRBJ2-3
D: TRBD1
size: -
DNA: TGTGCCAGCAGCCCAGGACAGGCCAGACAGTATTTT
CDR3: CASSPGQARQYF

V: TRBV7-9
length: 16
J: TRBJ2-2
D: TRBD2
size: -
DNA: TGTTCCAGCAGCTACGCGGGGGGGCCCTTCACCGGGGAGCTGTTTTTT
CDR3: CSSSYAGGPFTGELFF

V: TRBV5-6
length: 12
J: TRBJ2-7
D: -
size: -
DNA: TGTGCCAGCACAGGGTTATCGGGCGAGCAGTACTTC
CDR3: CASTGLSGEQYF

V: TRBV15
length: 15
J: TRBJ1-2
D: TRBD1
size: -
DNA: TGTGCCACCAGCCTGACAGGGGACCCGCTTTCTGGCTACACCTTC
CDR3: CATSLTGDPLSGYTF

V: TRBV28
length: 16
J: TRBJ1-4
D: -
size: -
DNA: TGTGCCAGCAGTTCCCTCAGGCTCCTGGTGGATGAAAAACTGTTTTTT
CDR3: CASSSLRLLVDEKLFF

V: TRBV2
length: 14
J: TRBJ1-1
D: -
size: once
DNA: TGTGCCAGCGATACGGACGCTAAGGGGACTGAAGCTTTCTTT
CDR3: CASDTDAKGTEAFF

V: TRBV19
length: 14
J: TRBJ1-1
D: -
size: -
DNA: TGTGCCAGTGCCTTCTCAGGATTTAACACTGAAGCTTTCTTT
CDR3: CASAFSGFNTEAFF

V: TRBV2
length: 14
J: TRBJ2-2
D: TRBD1
size: -
DNA: TGTGCCAGCACCAGACAGGGATGGGACGGGGAGCTGTTTTTT
CDR3: CASTRQGWDGELFF

V: TRBV30
length: 14
J: TRBJ2-1
D: TRBD2
size: -
DNA: TGTGCCTGGAGCCCTAGCGGGGGGGCGTGGGAGCAGTTCTTC
CDR3: CAWSPSGGAWEQFF

V: TRBV28
length: 16
J: TRBJ1-6
D: -
size: few
DNA: TGTGCCAGCAGTTCATCAGGGGAACTGAGTGGCTCACCCCTCCACTTT
CDR3: CASSSSGELSGSPLHF